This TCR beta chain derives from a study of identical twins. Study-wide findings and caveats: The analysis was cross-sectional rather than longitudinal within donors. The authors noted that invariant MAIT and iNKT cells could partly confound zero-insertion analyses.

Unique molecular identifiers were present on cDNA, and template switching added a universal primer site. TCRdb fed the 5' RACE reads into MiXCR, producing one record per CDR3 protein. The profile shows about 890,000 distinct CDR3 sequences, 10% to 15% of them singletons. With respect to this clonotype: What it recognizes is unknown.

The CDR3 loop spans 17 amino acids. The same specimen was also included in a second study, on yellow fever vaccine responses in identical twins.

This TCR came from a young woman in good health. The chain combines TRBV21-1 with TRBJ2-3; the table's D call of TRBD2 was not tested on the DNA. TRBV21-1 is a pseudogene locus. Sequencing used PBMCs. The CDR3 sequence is CASSKGGLAGVPDTQYF. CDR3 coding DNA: TGTGCCAGCAGCAAAGGCGGACTAGCGGGAGTTCCAGATACGCAGTATTTT.